One sample yielded the 18 T cell receptor beta chains listed below, sequenced in a study of T cell responses to AZD1222 COVID-19 vaccine (dated by TCRdb to 2020 to 2022). The time point label on this specimen signifies: baseline before first vaccination. The library came from the immunoSEQ multiplex PCR assay. As stored in TCRdb, this immuneACCESS dataset retains in-frame rearrangements with V and J assigned. A fraction of the clones does not appear; measured against another copy, unresolved V genes explain less than half of the discrepancy, and the remainder lacks a known reason. The sample data list around 120,000 clones, and about 85% of these were observed just once. In total, the top ten clones hold approximately 6.2% of the sample. Sequenced here: peripheral blood, sampled on day 0 of AZD1222 vaccination. The receptors were sampled from an adult in good health.

The rearrangement links TRBV5-1 to TRBJ1-1; D might be TRBD1 (6 bases). The CDR3 totals 16 residues. V was clipped by 4 bases and J by 1 base, with 17 bases between them. In germline, CDR1 is SGHRS, CDR2 YFSETQ. CDR3 DNA sequence: TGCGCCAGCAGCCGCGGGGGCAGGGAGCGGAACACTGAAGCTTTCTTT. It specifies CASSRGGRERNTEAFF.

The chain employs TRBV4-2 and TRBJ1-2; the D is unclear. The CDR3 runs 15 residues. Trimming removed 0 bases at V and 7 bases at J, with 15 bases between. Germline lookup yields CDR1 LGHNA and CDR2 YNFKEQ. The CDR3 nucleotides read TGTGCCAGCAGCCAAGAAGCGGGTTTGGGAGGTGGCTACACCTTC. Translated: CASSQEAGLGGGYTF.

The gene calls are TRBV7-2 and TRBJ2-1, with TRBD2 matching 11 bases. This CDR3 has 15 residues. The germline gives CDR1 SGHTA, CDR2 FQGNSA. The J segment lost 13 bases and the V segment lost 5 bases, leaving 13 bases of the junction unmatched. CDR3 amino acids: CASSTRTSGWGEQFF. DNA of the CDR3: TGTGCCAGCAGCACCCGGACTAGCGGGTGGGGGGAACAGTTCTTC.

This clone was found once. The V gene is TRBV10-3, the J gene TRBJ2-2; either TRBD1 or TRBD2 may fit D (5 bases each). Trimming removed 10 bases at V and 2 bases at J, with 17 bases between. The CDR3 contains 15 residues. Germline CDR1 and CDR2: ENHRY and SYGVKD. The CDR3 DNA sequence: TGTGCCACCCTTTCGGGGCAGACCAACACCGGGGAGCTGTTTTTT. Translated, it gives CATLSGQTNTGELFF.

This chain joins TRBV24-1 and TRBJ1-3; D is ambiguous. CDR1 is KGHDR, CDR2 SFDVKD, per germline. This CDR3 contains 12 residues. V lost 3 bases and J 4 bases, leaving 3 bases between the germline ends. CDR3 residues: CATSDLGNTIYF. CDR3 DNA: TGTGCCACCAGTGATCTGGGAAACACCATATATTTT.

As regards this clone: Germline is not matched at one junction end, which may reflect a read error. This sequence joins TRBV6-2 or TRBV6-3 and TRBJ2-1; tentatively, D is TRBD2 (7 bases). CDR1 and CDR2 (germline): MNHEY, SVGEGT. The CDR3 is 11 amino acids. The CDR3 spells CASSPGGGGLF. The CDR3 coding sequence is TGTGCCAGCAGCCCTGGCGGGGGCGGACTCTTC.

The CDR3 protein is CATSDLPTGMNTEAFF. The CDR3 coding sequence is TGTGCCACCAGTGATCTACCGACAGGAATGAACACTGAAGCTTTCTTT. V gene TRBV24-1 combines with J gene TRBJ1-1; tentatively, D is TRBD1 (6 bases). The CDR3 is 16 residues long. The ends were cut back, 3 bases at V and 0 bases at J, with 13 bases in the middle. Germline values: CDR1 KGHDR, CDR2 SFDVKD.

The chain joins TRBV5-6 to TRBJ1-2; the D gene is possibly TRBD1 (5 bases). This CDR3 spans 15 amino acids. Germline CDR1 reads SGHDT; CDR2 reads YYEEEE. Trimming removed 4 bases at V and 0 bases at J, with 13 bases between. CDR3 sequence (DNA): TGTGCCAGCAGCCCGGGGCCGGGAGCTAACTATGGCTACACCTTC. Amino acids: CASSPGPGANYGYTF.

The chain recombines TRBV24-1 with TRBJ1-5; D unresolved. There are 12 residues in the CDR3. V lost 3 bases, J lost 4 bases, and 3 bases lay in between. Germline assignment: CDR1 KGHDR and CDR2 SFDVKD. The CDR3 region has the DNA TGTGCCACCAGTGATCAAAATCAGCCCCAGCATTTT. This gives the protein CATSDQNQPQHF.

CDR3 DNA sequence: TGTGCCAGCAGCTTAGAGGAGGGGTCACCCCTCCACTTT. This translates into CASSLEEGSPLHF. The genes are TRBV7-9 and TRBJ1-6; D possibly corresponds to TRBD1 (5 bases). The CDR3 is made up of 13 amino acids. Germline lookup yields CDR1 SEHNR and CDR2 FQNEAQ (reference sequence). V was shortened by 1 base and J by 10 bases, with 8 bases between the two germline ends.

This chain uses TRBV6-5 with TRBJ1-6; D ambiguous. The CDR3 is made up of 12 amino acids. The germline V gene encodes CDR1 MNHEY and CDR2 SVGAGI. V dropped 6 bases and J dropped 0 bases, with 0 bases sitting between them. CDR3 DNA sequence: TGTGCCAGCAGCTCCTATAATTCACCCCTCCACTTT. Amino acids: CASSSYNSPLHF.

The chain recombines TRBV28 with TRBJ1-1; no reliable D call. The V and J ends lost 3 bases and 12 bases respectively, with 11 bases between them. Germline lookup yields CDR1 MDHEN and CDR2 SYDVKM. This CDR3 comprises 11 residues. Here the CDR3 reads CASSLAALPFF. The CDR3 bases are TGTGCCAGCAGTTTGGCCGCCTTGCCTTTCTTT.

The chain couples TRBV4-1 to TRBJ2-2; D tentatively fits TRBD1 or TRBD2 (5 bases each). V shed 1 base and J shed 8 bases, with 20 bases lying between them. This CDR3 contains 17 residues. CDR1 is MGHRA, CDR2 YSYEKL, per germline. CDR3 nucleotide sequence: TGCGCCAGCAGCCAAGGGGGCCTTCCCCGGGGAGCTGGGGAGCTGTTTTTT. It yields the protein CASSQGGLPRGAGELFF.

This chain uses TRBV6-2 or TRBV6-3 with TRBJ2-7, with D perhaps TRBD1 (5 bases). Germline-derived CDR1 and CDR2 are MNHEY and SVGEGT. The CDR3 runs to 14 residues. V dropped 4 bases and J dropped 2 bases, with 12 bases sitting between them. The CDR3 is CASSWMDKTYEQYF. CDR3 in DNA: TGTGCCAGCAGTTGGATGGACAAGACCTACGAGCAGTACTTC.

The rearrangement links TRBV6-4 to TRBJ1-1, with D maybe TRBD1 (5 bases). In germline, CDR1 is MRHNA, CDR2 SNTAGT. This CDR3 comprises 14 residues. V was clipped by 6 bases and J by 3 bases, with 14 bases between them. The CDR3 bases are TGTGCCAGCAGGGAAGTCGGCAGGGACACTGAAGCTTTCTTT. It encodes CASREVGRDTEAFF.

This chain joins TRBV28 and TRBJ2-2; possibly TRBD1 or TRBD2 for D (5 bases each). Germline CDR1 MDHEN, CDR2 SYDVKM. The CDR3 extends over 15 amino acids. The ends were cut back, 10 bases at V and 1 base at J, with 16 bases in the middle. The CDR3 here is CATLAGQKNTGELFF. The CDR3 DNA follows: TGTGCCACCCTAGCAGGACAAAAGAACACCGGGGAGCTGTTTTTT.

The chain combines TRBV12-3 or TRBV12-4 with TRBJ2-1; D remains unclear. The CDR3 extends over 11 amino acids. With 2 bases removed from V and 12 bases from J, the gap between germline ends came to 8 bases. CDR3 loop: CASSLSKRQFF. For the CDR3, the DNA is TGTGCCAGCAGTTTAAGTAAAAGGCAGTTCTTC.

The rearrangement uses TRBV29-1 and TRBJ2-2; D not resolved. V lost 6 bases, J lost 4 bases, and 18 bases lay in between. The CDR3 is 15 residues long. In germline, CDR1 is SQVTM, CDR2 ANQGSEA. CDR3 in amino acids: CSVGTRAWGTGELFF. DNA for the CDR3: TGCAGCGTCGGTACCCGGGCCTGGGGCACCGGGGAGCTGTTTTTT.